The rows below give T cell receptor beta chains drawn from one sample of a study of T cell repertoires in cytomegalovirus infection. No antigen has been assigned to these receptors. TCRdb re-analysed the reads in MiXCR, keeping a single row per CDR3 protein. The sample contains hundreds of thousands of distinct CDR3 sequences, around 35% of which appear only once. Sequences were derived from cultured PBMCs, sampled from culture after CMV antigen stimulation. The receptor source for this set is a human donor in good health (CMV status not recorded). Some clones in this sample may be carry-over from other donors' samples. Both conserved end residues are part of each CDR3. A D gene is named only where the DNA matches it firmly. For some rows the clone size is stated as once, few or many, or as a class when expanded; others skip it.

d_call j_call v_call clone_size cdr3_aa cdr3_nt
- TRBJ2-5 TRBV11-2 - CASSLDLLDGKKETQYF TGTGCCAGCAGCTTAGATCTTCTCGACGGAAAAAAAGAGACCCAGTACTTC
TRBD1 TRBJ1-1 TRBV7-8 many CASSLGNRQGGTEAFF TGTGCCAGCAGCTTAGGCAACCGACAGGGTGGAACTGAAGCTTTCTTT
TRBD2 TRBJ2-3 TRBV7-3 many CASSLGLAGDTDTQYF TGTGCCAGCAGCCTCGGACTAGCGGGAGACACAGATACGCAGTATTTT
TRBD2 TRBJ2-3 TRBV4-1 once CANSQVLAGVPTDTQYF TGCGCCAACAGCCAAGTGCTAGCGGGAGTACCCACAGATACGCAGTATTTT
TRBD2 TRBJ2-5 TRBV2 - CASSERTSGRLYQETQYF TGTGCCAGCAGTGAGCGGACTAGCGGTAGATTGTACCAAGAGACCCAGTACTTC
TRBD2 TRBJ2-6 TRBV5-6 - CASSPAPGRLNSGANVLTF TGTGCCAGCAGCCCGGCCCCCGGGAGGCTGAACTCTGGGGCCAACGTCCTGACTTTC
TRBD1 TRBJ1-1 TRBV3-1 - CASSQGPGQGAAFF TGTGCCAGCAGCCAAGGTCCGGGACAGGGGGCAGCTTTCTTT
- TRBJ2-7 TRBV20-1 - CSARDISRSSYEQYF TGCAGTGCTAGAGATATCTCCCGAAGCTCCTACGAGCAGTACTTC
- TRBJ1-6 TRBV4-3 many CASSRGARAPYNSPLHF TGCGCCAGCAGCCGGGGGGCCAGGGCCCCCTATAATTCACCCCTCCACTTT
TRBD2 TRBJ2-3 TRBV9 - CASSPQSGTSGRGSDTQYF TGTGCCAGCAGCCCCCAATCCGGGACTAGCGGGAGGGGGTCAGATACGCAGTATTTT
- TRBJ2-6 TRBV15 - CATSRDFRDGYSGANVLTF TGTGCCACCAGCAGAGATTTCCGGGACGGTTACTCTGGGGCCAACGTCCTGACTTTC
- TRBJ1-6 TRBV28 - CASSLRGVGPHF TGTGCCAGCAGTCTAAGGGGGGTAGGTCCCCACTTT
- TRBJ2-5 TRBV12-5 - CASGMEEETQYF TGTGCTAGTGGTATGGAGGAAGAGACCCAGTACTTC
- TRBJ1-2 TRBV4-2 - CASSQELGRGPGYTF TGTGCCAGCAGCCAAGAATTGGGGAGAGGTCCTGGCTACACCTTC
TRBD2 TRBJ2-3 TRBV12-3/TRBV12-4 - CATAGGRADTQYF TGTGCCACTGCGGGCGGGAGAGCCGATACGCAGTATTTT
TRBD1 TRBJ1-5 TRBV3-1 - CASSQETGPNNQPQHF TGTGCCAGCAGCCAAGAGACAGGGCCTAACAATCAGCCCCAGCATTTT
TRBD1 TRBJ2-3 TRBV20-1 - CSAGPGQGPDTQYF TGCAGTGCTGGGCCGGGACAGGGCCCAGATACGCAGTATTTT
- TRBJ1-2 TRBV10-3 - CAISGSGLKNYGYTF TGTGCCATCAGTGGTTCGGGGCTAAAAAACTATGGCTACACCTTC
TRBD1 TRBJ1-5 TRBV5-1 few CASSLSGTGLQPQHF TGCGCCAGCAGCCTTTCCGGGACAGGATTACAGCCCCAGCATTTT
- TRBJ2-1 TRBV20-1 - CSAPEGMGRVNEQFF TGCAGTGCCCCCGAGGGAATGGGCAGGGTCAATGAGCAGTTCTTC
- TRBJ2-1 TRBV11-2 few CASTLGGGGYEQFF TGTGCCAGCACCCTTGGAGGGGGCGGTTATGAGCAGTTCTTC
TRBD1 TRBJ2-6 TRBV5-4 many CASSEGQGLPSGANVLTF TGTGCCAGCAGCGAAGGACAGGGGCTTCCCTCTGGGGCCAACGTCCTGACTTTC
TRBD2 TRBJ2-2 TRBV4-1 - CASSQEVGGRALNTGELFF TGCGCCAGCAGCCAAGAAGTCGGCGGGAGGGCCTTGAACACCGGGGAGCTGTTTTTT
- TRBJ1-5 TRBV12-3/TRBV12-4 few CASSQQGLQPQHF TGTGCCAGCAGTCAACAGGGTTTGCAGCCCCAGCATTTT
TRBD2 TRBJ2-1 TRBV28 - CASSYSSGIFYNEQFF TGTGCCAGCAGCTATAGTAGCGGGATATTCTACAATGAGCAGTTCTTC
- TRBJ2-3 TRBV7-2 many CASIPGLSTDTQYF TGTGCCAGCATCCCGGGGCTCAGCACAGATACGCAGTATTTT
- TRBJ1-2 TRBV19 few CASQRRVAEGYTF TGTGCCAGCCAAAGAAGGGTGGCTGAAGGCTACACCTTC
- TRBJ1-2 TRBV2 - CATIQNWGNRGYTF TGTGCCACCATCCAAAATTGGGGGAACCGTGGCTACACCTTC
TRBD1 TRBJ2-6 TRBV24-1 - CATSGSGTGLSGANVLTF TGTGCCACCAGTGGCTCCGGGACAGGTTTATCTGGGGCCAACGTCCTGACTTTC
TRBD2 TRBJ2-1 TRBV28 - CASSSPAGGPHNEQFF TGTGCCAGCAGTTCCCCAGCGGGAGGGCCCCACAATGAGCAGTTCTTC
TRBD2 TRBJ2-1 TRBV4-2 few CASSQSSGSIDEQFF TGTGCCAGCAGCCAGTCTAGCGGGAGTATCGATGAGCAGTTCTTC
TRBD2 TRBJ2-1 TRBV25-1 - CASSGGLASNEQFF TGTGCCAGCAGTGGGGGACTAGCCAGTAATGAGCAGTTCTTC
- TRBJ2-3 TRBV30 - CAWSTRRTDTQYF TGTGCCTGGAGTACCCGTCGTACAGATACGCAGTATTTT